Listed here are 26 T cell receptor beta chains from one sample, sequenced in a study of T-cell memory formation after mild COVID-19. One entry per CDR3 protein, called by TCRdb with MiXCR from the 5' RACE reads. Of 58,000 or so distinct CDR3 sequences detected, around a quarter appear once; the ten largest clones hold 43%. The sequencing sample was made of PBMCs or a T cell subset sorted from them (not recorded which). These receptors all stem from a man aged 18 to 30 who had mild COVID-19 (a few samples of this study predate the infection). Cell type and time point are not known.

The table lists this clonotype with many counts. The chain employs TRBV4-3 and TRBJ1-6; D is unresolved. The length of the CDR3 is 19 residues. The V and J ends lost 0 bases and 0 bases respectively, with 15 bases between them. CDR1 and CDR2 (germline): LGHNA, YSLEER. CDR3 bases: TGCGCCAGCAGCCAAGATTGGTTGGGCGGGATCTCCTATAATTCACCCCTCCACTTT. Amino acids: CASSQDWLGGISYNSPLHF.

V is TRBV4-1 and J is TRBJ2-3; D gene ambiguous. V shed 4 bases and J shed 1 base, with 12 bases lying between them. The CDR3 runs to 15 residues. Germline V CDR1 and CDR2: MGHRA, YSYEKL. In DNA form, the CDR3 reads TGCGCCAGCAGCCCCCACCAGCCGGGCACAGATACGCAGTATTTT. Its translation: CASSPHQPGTDTQYF.

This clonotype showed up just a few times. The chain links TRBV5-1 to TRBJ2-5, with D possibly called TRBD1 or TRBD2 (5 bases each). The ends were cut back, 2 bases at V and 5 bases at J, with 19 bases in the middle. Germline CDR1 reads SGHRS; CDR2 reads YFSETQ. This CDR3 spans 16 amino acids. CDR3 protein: CASSFPPTRDEETQYF. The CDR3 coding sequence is TGCGCCAGCAGCTTTCCGCCCACGAGGGACGAGGAGACCCAGTACTTC.

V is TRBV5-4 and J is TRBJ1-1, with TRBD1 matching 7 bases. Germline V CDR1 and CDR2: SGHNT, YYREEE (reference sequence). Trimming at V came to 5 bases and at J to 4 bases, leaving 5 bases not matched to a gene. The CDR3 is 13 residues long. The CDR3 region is CASRPGGSTEAFF. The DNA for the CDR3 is TGTGCCAGCAGACCAGGGGGAAGCACTGAAGCTTTCTTT.

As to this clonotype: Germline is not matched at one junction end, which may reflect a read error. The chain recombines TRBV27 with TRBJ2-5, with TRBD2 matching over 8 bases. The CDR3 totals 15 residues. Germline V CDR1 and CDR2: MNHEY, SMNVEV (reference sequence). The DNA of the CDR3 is TGTGCCAGTAGTTTAGGCAGCGGGGGTATGGAGACCCAGTACTTC. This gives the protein CASSLGSGGMETQYF.

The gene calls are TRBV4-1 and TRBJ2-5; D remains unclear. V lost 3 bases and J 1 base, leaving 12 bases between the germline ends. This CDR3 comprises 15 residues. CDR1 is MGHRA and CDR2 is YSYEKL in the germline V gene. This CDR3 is CASSQPEASQETQYF. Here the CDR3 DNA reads TGCGCCAGCAGCCAGCCCGAGGCAAGCCAAGAGACCCAGTACTTC.

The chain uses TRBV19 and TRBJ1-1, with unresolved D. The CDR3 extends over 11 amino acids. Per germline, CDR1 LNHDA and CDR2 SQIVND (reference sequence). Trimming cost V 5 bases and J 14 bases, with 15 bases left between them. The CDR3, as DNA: TGTGCCAGTAGTTTCTCCCTCCAAACCTTCTTT. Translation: CASSFSLQTFF.

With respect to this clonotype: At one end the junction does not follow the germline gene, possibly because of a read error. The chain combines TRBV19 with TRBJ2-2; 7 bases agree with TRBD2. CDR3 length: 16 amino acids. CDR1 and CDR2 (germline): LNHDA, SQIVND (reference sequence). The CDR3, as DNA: TGTGCCAGTAGACCAGTCCGGGAGGCGAAAACCGGGGAGCTGTTTTTT. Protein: CASRPVREAKTGELFF.

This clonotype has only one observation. The CDR3 spells CASSDPGLAMNTQYF. CDR3 nucleotides: TGTGCCAGCAGCGATCCGGGACTAGCAATGAATACGCAGTATTTT. The rearrangement uses TRBV7-2 and TRBJ2-3; 9 bases line up with TRBD2. Germline CDR1 reads SGHTA; CDR2 reads FQGNSA. Trimming cost V 5 bases and J 7 bases; bases outside gene matches: 10. The CDR3 sequence is 15 residues long.

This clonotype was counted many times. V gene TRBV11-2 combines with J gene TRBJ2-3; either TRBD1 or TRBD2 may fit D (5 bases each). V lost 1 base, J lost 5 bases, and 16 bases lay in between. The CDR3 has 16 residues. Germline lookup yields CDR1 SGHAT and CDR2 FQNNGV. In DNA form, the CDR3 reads TGTGCCAGCAGCTTAGGGGGAGATCACAGGTTAGATACGCAGTATTTT. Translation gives CASSLGGDHRLDTQYF.

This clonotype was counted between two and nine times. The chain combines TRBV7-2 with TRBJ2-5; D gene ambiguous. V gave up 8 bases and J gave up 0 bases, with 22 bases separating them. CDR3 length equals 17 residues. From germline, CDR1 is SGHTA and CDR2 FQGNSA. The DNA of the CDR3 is TGTGCCAGCCCCTTGGAGCCCACTGTAAAGTACCAAGAGACCCAGTACTTC. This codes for CASPLEPTVKYQETQYF.

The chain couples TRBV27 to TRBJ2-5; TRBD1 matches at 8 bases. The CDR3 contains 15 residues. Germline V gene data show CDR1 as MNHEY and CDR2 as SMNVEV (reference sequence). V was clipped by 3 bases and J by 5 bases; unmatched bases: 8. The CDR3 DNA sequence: TGTGCCAGCAGTTTTTTTGGGACAGGAGGGGAGACCCAGTACTTC. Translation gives CASSFFGTGGETQYF.

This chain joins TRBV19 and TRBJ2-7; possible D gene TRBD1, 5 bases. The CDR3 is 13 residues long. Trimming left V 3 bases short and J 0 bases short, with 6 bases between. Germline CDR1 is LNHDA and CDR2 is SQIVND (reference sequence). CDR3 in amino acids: CASSMDTSYEQYF. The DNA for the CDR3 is TGTGCCAGTAGTATGGACACCTCCTACGAGCAGTACTTC. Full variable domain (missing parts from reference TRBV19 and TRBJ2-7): DGGITQSPKYLFRKEGQNVTLSCEQNLNHDAMYWYRQDPGQGLRLIYYSQIVNDFQKGDIAEGYSVSREKKESFPLTVTSAQKNPTAFYLCASSMDTSYEQYFGPGTRLTVT.

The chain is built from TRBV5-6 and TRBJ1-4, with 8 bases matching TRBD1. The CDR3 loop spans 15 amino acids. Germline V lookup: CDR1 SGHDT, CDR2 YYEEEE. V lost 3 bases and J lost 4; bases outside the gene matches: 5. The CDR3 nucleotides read TGTGCCAGCAGCTGGGGGACAGGCCTTAATGAAAAACTGTTTTTT. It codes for CASSWGTGLNEKLFF.

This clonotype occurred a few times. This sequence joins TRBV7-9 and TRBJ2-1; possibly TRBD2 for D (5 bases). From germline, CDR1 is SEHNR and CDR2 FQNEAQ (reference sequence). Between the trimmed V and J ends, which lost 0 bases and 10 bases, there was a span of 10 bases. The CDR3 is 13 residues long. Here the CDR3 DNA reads TGTGCCAGCAGCTTAGCGCTCGGGGTAGAGCAGTTCTTC. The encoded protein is CASSLALGVEQFF.

This CDR3 reads CASSKETPVYNSPLHF. Written as DNA, the CDR3 is TGTGCCAGCAGCAAAGAAACCCCAGTCTATAATTCACCCCTCCACTTT. V and J are TRBV21-1 and TRBJ1-6. TRBV21-1 is assigned pseudogene status. CDR3 length equals 16 residues.

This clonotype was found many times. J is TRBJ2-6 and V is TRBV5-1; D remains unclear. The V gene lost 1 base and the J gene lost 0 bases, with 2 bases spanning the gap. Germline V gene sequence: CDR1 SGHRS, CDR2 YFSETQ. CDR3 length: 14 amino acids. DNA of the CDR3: TGCGCCAGCAGCTTGTACTCTGGGGCCAACGTCCTGACTTTC. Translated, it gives CASSLYSGANVLTF.

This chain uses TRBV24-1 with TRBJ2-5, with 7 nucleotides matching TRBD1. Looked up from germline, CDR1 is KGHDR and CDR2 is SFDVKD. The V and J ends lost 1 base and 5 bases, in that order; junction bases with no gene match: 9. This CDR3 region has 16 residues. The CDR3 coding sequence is TGTGCCACCAGTGATTTCCGAGGGGGCCTTGCGGAGACCCAGTACTTC. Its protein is CATSDFRGGLAETQYF.

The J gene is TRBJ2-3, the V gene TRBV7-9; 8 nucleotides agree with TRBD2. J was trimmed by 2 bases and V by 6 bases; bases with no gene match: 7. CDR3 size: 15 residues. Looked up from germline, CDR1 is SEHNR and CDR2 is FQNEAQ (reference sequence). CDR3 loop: CASRSSGGTTDTQYF. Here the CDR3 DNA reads TGTGCCAGCAGGTCAAGCGGGGGCACCACAGATACGCAGTATTTT. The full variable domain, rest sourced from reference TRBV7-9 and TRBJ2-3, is DTGVSQNPRHKITKRGQNVTFRCDPISEHNRLYWYRQTLGQGPEFLTYFQNEAQLEKSRLLSDRFSAERPKGSFSTLEIQRTEQGDSAMYLCASRSSGGTTDTQYFGPGTRLTVL.

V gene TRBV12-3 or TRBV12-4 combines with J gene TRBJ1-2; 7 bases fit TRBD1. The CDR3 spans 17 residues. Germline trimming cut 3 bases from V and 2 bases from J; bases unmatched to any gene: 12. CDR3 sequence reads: CASSFSPNRGENYGYTF. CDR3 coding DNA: TGTGCCAGCAGTTTTTCCCCCAACAGGGGCGAAAACTATGGCTACACCTTC.

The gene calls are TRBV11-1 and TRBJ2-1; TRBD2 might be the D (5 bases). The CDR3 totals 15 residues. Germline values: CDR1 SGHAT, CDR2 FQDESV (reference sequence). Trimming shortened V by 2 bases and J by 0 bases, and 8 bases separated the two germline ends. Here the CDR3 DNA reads TGTGCCAGCAGCTTATTGGGGAGCTCCTACAATGAGCAGTTCTTC. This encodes CASSLLGSSYNEQFF.

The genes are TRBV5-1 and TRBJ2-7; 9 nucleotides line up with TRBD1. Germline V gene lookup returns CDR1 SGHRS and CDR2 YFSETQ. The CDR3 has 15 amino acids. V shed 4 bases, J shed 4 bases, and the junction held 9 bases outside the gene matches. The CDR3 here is CASSSPDRGVYEQYF. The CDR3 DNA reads TGCGCCAGCAGCAGCCCGGACAGGGGCGTATACGAGCAGTACTTC.

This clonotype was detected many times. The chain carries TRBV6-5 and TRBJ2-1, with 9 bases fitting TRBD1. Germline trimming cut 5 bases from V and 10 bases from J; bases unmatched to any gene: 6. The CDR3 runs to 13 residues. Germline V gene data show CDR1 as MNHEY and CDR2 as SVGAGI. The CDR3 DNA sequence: TGTGCCAGCAGTCCGGACAGGGGAGACGAGCAGTTCTTC. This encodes CASSPDRGDEQFF.

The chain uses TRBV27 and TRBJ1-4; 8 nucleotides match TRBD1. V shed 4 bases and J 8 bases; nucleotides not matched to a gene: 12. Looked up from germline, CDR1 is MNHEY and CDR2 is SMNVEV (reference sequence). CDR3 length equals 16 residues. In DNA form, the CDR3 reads TGTGCCAGCAGTTCGCTCCCCGGGACAGGAGTCGAAAAACTGTTTTTT. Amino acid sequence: CASSSLPGTGVEKLFF.

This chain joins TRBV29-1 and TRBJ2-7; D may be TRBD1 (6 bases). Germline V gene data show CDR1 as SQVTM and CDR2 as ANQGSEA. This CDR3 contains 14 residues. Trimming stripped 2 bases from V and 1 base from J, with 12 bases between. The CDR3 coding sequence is TGCAGCGTTGAAACCCAGGGGACATCCTACGAGCAGTACTTC. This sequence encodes CSVETQGTSYEQYF.

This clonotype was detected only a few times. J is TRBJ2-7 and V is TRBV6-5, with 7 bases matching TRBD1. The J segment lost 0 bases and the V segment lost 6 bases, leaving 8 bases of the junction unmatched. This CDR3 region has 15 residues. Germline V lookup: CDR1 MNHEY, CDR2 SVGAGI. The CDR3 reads CASSKRQGYSYEQYF. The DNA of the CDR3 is TGTGCCAGCAGCAAACGACAGGGATACTCCTACGAGCAGTACTTC.